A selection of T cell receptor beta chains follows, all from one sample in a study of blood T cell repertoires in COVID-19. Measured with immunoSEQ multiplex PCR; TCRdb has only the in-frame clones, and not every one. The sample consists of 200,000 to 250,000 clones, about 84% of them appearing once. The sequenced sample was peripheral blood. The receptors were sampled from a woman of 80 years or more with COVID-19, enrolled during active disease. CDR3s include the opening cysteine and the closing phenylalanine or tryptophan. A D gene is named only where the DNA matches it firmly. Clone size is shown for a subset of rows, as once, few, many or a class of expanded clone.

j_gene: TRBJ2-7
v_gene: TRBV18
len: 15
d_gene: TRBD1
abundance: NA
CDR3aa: CASSPLGTEAYEQYF
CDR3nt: TGTGCCAGCTCACCATTAGGGACAGAGGCCTACGAGCAGTACTTC

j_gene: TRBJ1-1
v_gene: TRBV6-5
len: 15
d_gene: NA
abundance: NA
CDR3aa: CASSYSTGLGEEAFF
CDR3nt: TGTGCCAGCAGTTACTCGACAGGATTGGGGGAAGAAGCTTTCTTT

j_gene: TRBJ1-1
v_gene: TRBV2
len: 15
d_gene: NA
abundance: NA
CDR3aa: CASRPPRVMNTEAFF
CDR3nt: TGTGCCAGCAGGCCCCCGAGGGTAATGAACACTGAAGCTTTCTTT

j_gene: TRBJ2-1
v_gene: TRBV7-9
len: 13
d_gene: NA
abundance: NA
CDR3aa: CASSLLGHNEQFF
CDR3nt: TGTGCCAGCAGCCTCCTAGGACATAATGAGCAGTTCTTC

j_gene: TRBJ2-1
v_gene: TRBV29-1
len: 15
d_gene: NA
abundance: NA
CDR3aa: CSVDTTDSSYNEQFF
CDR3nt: TGCAGCGTTGATACGACGGACAGCTCCTACAATGAGCAGTTCTTC

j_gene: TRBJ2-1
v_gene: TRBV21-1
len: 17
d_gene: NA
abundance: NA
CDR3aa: CARAGQRGASVYNEQFF
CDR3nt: TGTGCCAGAGCCGGACAGCGGGGAGCTAGCGTCTACAATGAGCAGTTCTTC

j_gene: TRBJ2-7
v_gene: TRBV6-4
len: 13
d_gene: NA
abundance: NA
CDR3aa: CASRGGQFSEQYF
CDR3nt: TGTGCCAGCAGGGGGGGACAGTTCAGCGAGCAGTACTTC

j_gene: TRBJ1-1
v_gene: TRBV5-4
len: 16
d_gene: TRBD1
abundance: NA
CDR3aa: CASSLGTGRLLTEAFF
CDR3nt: TGTGCCAGCAGCTTGGGGACAGGGCGTTTACTCACTGAAGCTTTCTTT

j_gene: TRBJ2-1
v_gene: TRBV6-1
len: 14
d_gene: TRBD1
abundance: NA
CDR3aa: CASSEATGYNEQFF
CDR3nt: TGTGCCAGCAGTGAAGCGACAGGGTACAATGAGCAGTTCTTC

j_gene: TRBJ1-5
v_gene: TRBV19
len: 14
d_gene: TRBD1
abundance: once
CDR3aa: CASSSQTGGRSQHF
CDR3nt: TGTGCCAGTAGTTCGCAGACAGGGGGTCGATCCCAGCATTTT

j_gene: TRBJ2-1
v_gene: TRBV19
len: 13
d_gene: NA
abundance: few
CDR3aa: CASSFSRYNEQFF
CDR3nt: TGTGCCAGCTCCTTCTCGAGGTACAATGAGCAGTTCTTC

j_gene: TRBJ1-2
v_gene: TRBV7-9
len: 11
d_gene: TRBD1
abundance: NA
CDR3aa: CASRTGEGYTF
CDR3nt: TGTGCCAGCAGAACAGGGGAAGGCTACACCTTC

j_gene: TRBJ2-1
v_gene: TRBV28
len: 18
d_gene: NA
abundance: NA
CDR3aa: CASSLYGRGQGSYNEQFF
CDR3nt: TGTGCCAGCAGTTTATACGGAAGGGGCCAGGGCTCCTACAATGAGCAGTTCTTC

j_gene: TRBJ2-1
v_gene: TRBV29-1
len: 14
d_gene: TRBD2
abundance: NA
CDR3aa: CSVSSGRALNEQFF
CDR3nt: TGCAGCGTCTCTAGCGGGAGGGCCCTGAATGAGCAGTTCTTC

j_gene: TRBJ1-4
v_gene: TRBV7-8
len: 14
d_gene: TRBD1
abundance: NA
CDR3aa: CASSEGQWIEKLFF
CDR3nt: TGTGCCAGCAGCGAGGGACAGTGGATTGAAAAACTGTTTTTT

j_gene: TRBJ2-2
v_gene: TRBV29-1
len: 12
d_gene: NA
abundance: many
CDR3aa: CSVNRGTGELFF
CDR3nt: TGCAGCGTTAATCGGGGCACCGGGGAGCTGTTTTTT

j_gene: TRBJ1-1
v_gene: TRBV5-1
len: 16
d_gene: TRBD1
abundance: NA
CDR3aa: CASSYGQGGRDTEAFF
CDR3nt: TGCGCCAGCAGCTACGGACAGGGCGGTCGGGACACTGAAGCTTTCTTT

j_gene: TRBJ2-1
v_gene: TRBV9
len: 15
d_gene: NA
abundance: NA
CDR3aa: CASSSDLTPYNEQFF
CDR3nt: TGTGCCAGCAGCTCCGACTTAACACCGTACAATGAGCAGTTCTTC

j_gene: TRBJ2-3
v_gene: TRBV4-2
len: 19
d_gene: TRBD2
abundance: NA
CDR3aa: CASSQVFLAGGRGADTQYF
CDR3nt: TGTGCCAGCAGCCAAGTATTCCTAGCGGGGGGGCGGGGCGCAGATACGCAGTATTTT

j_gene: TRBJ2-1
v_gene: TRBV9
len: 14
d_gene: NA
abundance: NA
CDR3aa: CASSVTSSYNEQFF
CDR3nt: TGTGCCAGCAGCGTAACTAGCTCCTACAATGAGCAGTTCTTC

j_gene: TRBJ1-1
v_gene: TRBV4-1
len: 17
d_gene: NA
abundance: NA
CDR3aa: CASSQEFLAGRGTEAFF
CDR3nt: TGCGCCAGCAGCCAAGAATTTCTGGCAGGGCGGGGGACTGAAGCTTTCTTT

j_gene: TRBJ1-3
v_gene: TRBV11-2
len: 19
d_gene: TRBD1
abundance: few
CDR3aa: CASSSRQGVELIAGNTIYF
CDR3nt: TGTGCCAGCAGCTCCCGACAGGGAGTAGAACTTATTGCTGGAAACACCATATATTTT

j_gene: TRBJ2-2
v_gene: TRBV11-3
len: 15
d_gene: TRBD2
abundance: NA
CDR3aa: CASSFAGGQTGELFF
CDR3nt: TGTGCCAGCAGCTTTGCGGGGGGGCAAACCGGGGAGCTGTTTTTT

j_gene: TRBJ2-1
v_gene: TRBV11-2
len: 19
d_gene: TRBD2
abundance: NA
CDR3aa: CASSSPGLAGQGHYNEQFF
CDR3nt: TGTGCCAGCAGCTCGCCGGGACTAGCGGGCCAAGGACATTACAATGAGCAGTTCTTC

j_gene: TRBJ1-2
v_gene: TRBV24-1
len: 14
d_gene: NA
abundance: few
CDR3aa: CATSDSGRDKGYTF
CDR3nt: TGTGCCACCAGTGATTCGGGCAGGGACAAAGGCTACACCTTC

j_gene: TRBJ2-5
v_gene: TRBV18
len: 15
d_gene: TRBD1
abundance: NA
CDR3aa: CASSPGRDRAETQYF
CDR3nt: TGTGCCAGCTCACCGGGGCGGGACAGGGCAGAGACCCAGTACTTC

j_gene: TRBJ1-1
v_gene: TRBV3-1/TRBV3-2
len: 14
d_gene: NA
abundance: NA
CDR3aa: CASSLLREGAEAFF
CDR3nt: TGTGCCAGCAGCCTGCTAAGGGAGGGGGCTGAAGCTTTCTTT

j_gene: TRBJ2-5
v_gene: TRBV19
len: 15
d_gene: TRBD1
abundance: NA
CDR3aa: CASSLDGTVRETQYF
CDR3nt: TGTGCCAGTAGTCTCGACGGGACAGTCAGGGAGACCCAGTACTTC

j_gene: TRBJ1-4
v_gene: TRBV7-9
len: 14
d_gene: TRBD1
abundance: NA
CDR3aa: CASSLRQGGEKLFF
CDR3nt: TGTGCCAGCAGCTTGAGACAGGGGGGCGAAAAACTGTTTTTT

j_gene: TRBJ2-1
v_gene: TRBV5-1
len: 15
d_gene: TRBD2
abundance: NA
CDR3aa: CASRSGTSGINEQFF
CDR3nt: TGCGCCAGCAGGAGCGGGACTAGCGGGATAAATGAGCAGTTCTTC

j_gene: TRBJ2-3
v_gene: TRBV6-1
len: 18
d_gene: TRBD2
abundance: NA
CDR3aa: CASSETRTSAGGLDTQYF
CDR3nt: TGTGCCAGCAGTGAAACCAGGACATCAGCGGGAGGTTTAGATACGCAGTATTTT

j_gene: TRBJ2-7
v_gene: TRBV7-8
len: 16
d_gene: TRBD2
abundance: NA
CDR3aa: CASSLAMSGSRHEQYF
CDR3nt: TGTGCCAGCAGCTTAGCGATGAGCGGGAGCAGACACGAGCAGTACTTC

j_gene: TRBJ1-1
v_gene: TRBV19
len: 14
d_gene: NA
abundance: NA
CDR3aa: CASSAGQQNTEAFF
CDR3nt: TGTGCCAGTAGTGCGGGCCAACAGAACACTGAAGCTTTCTTT

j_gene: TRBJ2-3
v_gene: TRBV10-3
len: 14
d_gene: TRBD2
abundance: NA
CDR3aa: CAISPGLDSDTQYF
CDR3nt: TGTGCCATCAGCCCGGGACTAGATTCAGATACGCAGTATTTT

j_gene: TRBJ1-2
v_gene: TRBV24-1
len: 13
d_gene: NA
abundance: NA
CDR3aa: CATSDSANYGYTF
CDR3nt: TGTGCCACCAGTGATTCCGCTAACTATGGCTACACCTTC

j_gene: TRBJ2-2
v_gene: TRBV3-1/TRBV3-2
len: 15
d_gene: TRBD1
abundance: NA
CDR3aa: CASSLTRGHTGELFF
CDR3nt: TGTGCCAGCAGTCTCACCAGGGGGCACACCGGGGAGCTGTTTTTT

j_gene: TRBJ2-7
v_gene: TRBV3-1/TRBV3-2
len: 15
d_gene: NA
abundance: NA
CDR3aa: CASSQSTLGGAEQYF
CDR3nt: TGTGCCAGCAGCCAAAGCACCCTGGGGGGGGCCGAGCAGTACTTC

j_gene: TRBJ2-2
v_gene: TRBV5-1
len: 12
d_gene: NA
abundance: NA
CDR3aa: CASSTQSGELFF
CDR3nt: TGCGCCAGCAGCACCCAGTCCGGGGAGCTGTTTTTT

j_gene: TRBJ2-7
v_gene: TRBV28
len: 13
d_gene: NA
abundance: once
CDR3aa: CASSPPRGYEQYF
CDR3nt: TGTGCCAGCAGCCCCCCCCGGGGTTACGAGCAGTACTTC

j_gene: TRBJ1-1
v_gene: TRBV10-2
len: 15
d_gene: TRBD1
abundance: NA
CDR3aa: CASSDDRGWGTEAFF
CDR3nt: TGCGCCAGCAGTGATGACAGGGGCTGGGGCACTGAAGCTTTCTTT

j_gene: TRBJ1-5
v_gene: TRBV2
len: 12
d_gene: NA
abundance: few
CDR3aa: CASSEGVTPQHF
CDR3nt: TGTGCCAGCAGTGAGGGCGTAACCCCCCAGCATTTT

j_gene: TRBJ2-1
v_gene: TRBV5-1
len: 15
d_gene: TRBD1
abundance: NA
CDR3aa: CASKVGTVSYNEQFF
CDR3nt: TGCGCCAGCAAGGTAGGGACAGTCTCCTACAATGAGCAGTTCTTC

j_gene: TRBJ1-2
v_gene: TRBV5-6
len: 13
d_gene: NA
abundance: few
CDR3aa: CASSLRSRGSYTF
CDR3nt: TGTGCCAGCAGCTTGCGGTCCCGGGGGAGCTACACCTTC

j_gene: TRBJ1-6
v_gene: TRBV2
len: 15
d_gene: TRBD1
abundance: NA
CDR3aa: CASRPGTGENSPLHF
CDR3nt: TGTGCCAGCAGACCCGGGACAGGGGAGAATTCACCCCTCCACTTT

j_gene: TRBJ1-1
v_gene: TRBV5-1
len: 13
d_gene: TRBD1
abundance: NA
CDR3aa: CASSLGQDTEAFF
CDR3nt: TGCGCCAGCAGCTTAGGACAGGACACTGAAGCTTTCTTT

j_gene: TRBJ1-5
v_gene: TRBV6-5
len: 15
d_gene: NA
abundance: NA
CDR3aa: CARPPGDRPAGPQHF
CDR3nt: TGTGCCCGCCCTCCGGGGGACCGTCCGGCTGGGCCCCAGCATTTT

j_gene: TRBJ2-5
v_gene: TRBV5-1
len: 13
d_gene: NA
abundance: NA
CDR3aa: CASSSRVGETQYF
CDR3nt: TGCGCCAGCAGCTCCAGGGTCGGGGAGACCCAGTACTTC

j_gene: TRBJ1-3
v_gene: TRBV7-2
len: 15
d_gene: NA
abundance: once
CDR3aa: CASSTHIISGNTIYF
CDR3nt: TGTGCCAGCAGCACCCACATAATCTCTGGAAACACCATATATTTT

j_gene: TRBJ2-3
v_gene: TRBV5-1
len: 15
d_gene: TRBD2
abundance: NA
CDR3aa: CASSLMGLATDTQYF
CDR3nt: TGCGCCAGCAGCTTGATGGGACTAGCGACAGATACGCAGTATTTT

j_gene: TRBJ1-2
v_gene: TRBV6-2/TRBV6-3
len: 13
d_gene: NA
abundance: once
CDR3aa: CASSYGEGGGYTF
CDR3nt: TGTGCCAGCAGTTACGGCGAGGGCGGTGGCTACACCTTC

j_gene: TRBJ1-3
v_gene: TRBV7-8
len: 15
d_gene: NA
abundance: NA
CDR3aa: CASSLTGTLGNPIYF
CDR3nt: TGTGCCAGCAGCCTTACCGGGACACTCGGAAATCCCATATATTTT

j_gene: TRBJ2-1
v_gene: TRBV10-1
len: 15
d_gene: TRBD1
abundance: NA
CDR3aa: CASSWGQGGFSEQFF
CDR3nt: TGCGCCAGCAGCTGGGGACAGGGTGGATTTAGTGAGCAGTTCTTC

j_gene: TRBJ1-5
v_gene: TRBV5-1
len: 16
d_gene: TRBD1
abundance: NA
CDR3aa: CASSPLGTGRGQPQHF
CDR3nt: TGCGCCAGCAGTCCCCTCGGGACAGGGCGTGGTCAGCCCCAGCATTTT

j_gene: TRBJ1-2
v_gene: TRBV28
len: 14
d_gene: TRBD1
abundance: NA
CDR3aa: CASSSPGQGVSYTF
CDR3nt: TGTGCCAGCAGTTCTCCGGGACAGGGTGTAAGCTACACCTTC

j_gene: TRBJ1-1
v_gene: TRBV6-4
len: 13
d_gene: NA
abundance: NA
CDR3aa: CASSGWQGTEAFF
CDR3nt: TGTGCCAGCAGTGGCTGGCAGGGGACTGAAGCTTTCTTT

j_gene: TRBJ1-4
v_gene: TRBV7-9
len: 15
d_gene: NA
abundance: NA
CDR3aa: CASSQDTGYNEKLFF
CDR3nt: TGTGCCAGCAGCCAAGACACAGGTTATAATGAAAAACTGTTTTTT

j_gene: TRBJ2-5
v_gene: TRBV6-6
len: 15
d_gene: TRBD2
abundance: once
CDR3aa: CASRRAGNPGETQYF
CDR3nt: TGTGCCAGCAGACGAGCGGGGAACCCTGGGGAGACCCAGTACTTC

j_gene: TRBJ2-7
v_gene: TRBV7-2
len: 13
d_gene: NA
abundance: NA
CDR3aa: CASSLDFFSVQYF
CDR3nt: TGTGCCAGCAGCTTAGATTTCTTCAGTGTGCAGTACTTC

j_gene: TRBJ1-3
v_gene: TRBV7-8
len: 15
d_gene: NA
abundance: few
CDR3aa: CASSLVPQAGNTIYF
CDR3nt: TGTGCCAGCAGCTTAGTTCCACAGGCTGGAAACACCATATATTTT